One T cell receptor (beta chain) is described in this entry. It lacks a known antigen. No base quality values were provided; no much bigger clone lies one nucleotide off. The CDR3, cysteine through phenylalanine, is 14 amino acids long. The sequence is cut down to CDR3 DNA, 42 bases in frame from base 1. The junction shows trimming of 1 base on V and 4 bases on J, and the gene matches do not reach 3 bases of it. The germline V gene supplies CDR1 SGHAT and CDR2 FQNNGV. Library preparation employed the immunoSEQ multiplex PCR assay. On the study's bioinformatics: A statistical classification framework was built for diagnosing cytomegalovirus status from the catalog of TCR beta chain sequences. TCRdb carries this immuneACCESS record with in-frame sequences only. Its versions omit some clonotypes, under half of them owing to an unresolved V gene in the studies checked, with the rest unexplained. Clone size and V and J calls were adopted from that table, with D and trimming inferred from the DNA. The sample records under 150,000 clones, 91% of which are singletons. The biggest ten clones account for 0.55% to 0.8% of the sample.

The data stem from a study of cytomegalovirus exposure and HLA in healthy donors (TCRdb year 2017). About the full investigation: According to a later analysis, one platform produced both the 100 to 150 validation repertoires and the roughly 650 repertoires of the first cohort. The aim of the study was to test whether cataloging public T cell receptors could identify signatures of past pathogen exposure. A separate validation cohort of some 130 different subjects was used in addition to the roughly 670-subject first cohort. To predict cytomegalovirus infection status, the study brought together high-throughput TCR immunosequencing, statistical association of individual TCRs with disease status, and machine learning.

Paper-wide results and their limitations: The authors suggested that the approach could potentially be generalized to other disease states and immunological phenotypes. The study gave a list of more than 150 TCR beta chains associated with cytomegalovirus. Across donors, most TCR sequences were observed very rarely, whereas some public TCRs were present in many individuals. A later analysis found that TCRs clustered in the first cohort also tended to co-occur in the 130 or so validation repertoires, with more than 90% of cluster scores above 0. In vitro tests confirmed that a few of the cytomegalovirus-associated TCR beta chains recognize cytomegalovirus antigens. In both the original and validation cohorts, the classifier was reported to diagnose cytomegalovirus status with high specificity and sensitivity. The validation cohort had no HLA typing available for a later analysis, so co-occurrence within that cohort was assessed over all 120 or so repertoires.

The donors were included in the validation cohort of some 110 subjects, a group kept apart from the approximately 700-subject first cohort. The chain is made from TRBV11-2 and TRBJ1-2, and 7 junctional nucleotides match TRBD1. The clonotype comes from a man aged 18 to 35 in good health and CMV-seronegative. Specimen: PBMCs. The DNA is TGTGCCAGCAGCTTAGGGCGACAGGGCTATGGCTACACCTTC. The translation is CASSLGRQGYGYTF.